The 14 T cell receptor beta chains below were found in one sample sequenced in a study of shared clonotypes between healthy human individuals. The assay was immunoSEQ multiplex PCR, and TCRdb's table has in-frame clones only and misses some. The sample consists of over 850,000 clones, approximately 80% of them appearing once. Sequencing was carried out using memory CD4+ T cells from PBMCs. Subset described: CD45RA-negative fraction. These TCRs come from a man aged 18 to 29 in good health. Some clones in this sample may be carry-over from other donors' samples.

Remarks on this clone: A junction end diverges from the germline sequence, so it may reflect a read error. The J gene is TRBJ2-7, the V gene TRBV6-6; 9 nucleotides agree with TRBD1. Germline-derived CDR1 and CDR2 are MNHNY and SVGAGI (reference sequence). The length of the CDR3 is 10 residues. The CDR3 DNA sequence: TGTGCCGCCGGGACAGGGCCGCACCAATTC. Translated, it gives CAAGTGPHQF.

The chain couples TRBV9 to TRBJ2-5; a weak D match, TRBD1 (5 bases). V lost 0 bases and J 0 bases, leaving 15 bases between the germline ends. The germline V gene encodes CDR1 SGDLS and CDR2 YYNGEE. This CDR3 spans 17 amino acids. The CDR3, as DNA: TGTGCCAGCAGCGTAGGATTGCAACGGACATACCAAGAGACCCAGTACTTC. Translated: CASSVGLQRTYQETQYF.

V is TRBV27 and J is TRBJ2-1; 14 nucleotides agree with TRBD2. The CDR3 consists of 16 residues. The V segment lost 5 bases and the J segment 8 bases; nucleotides outside the gene matches: 8. Germline CDR1 and CDR2: MNHEY and SMNVEV (reference sequence). In DNA, the CDR3 is TGTGCCAGCAGTGGATTACCGGGACTAGCGGGAGATGAGCAGTTCTTC. Protein sequence: CASSGLPGLAGDEQFF.

The gene calls are TRBV25-1 and TRBJ2-2; 14 positions match TRBD2. The germline CDR1 and CDR2 sequences are MGHDK and SYGVNS. This CDR3 contains 18 residues. V was pared by 2 bases and J by 1 base, with 3 bases of the junction left unmatched. The CDR3 DNA follows: TGTGCCAGCAGTGAACTCGGGACTAGCGGGAGGAACACCGGGGAGCTGTTTTTT. The encoded protein is CASSELGTSGRNTGELFF.

The chain joins TRBV6-5 to TRBJ2-1; D remains ambiguous. Deletions cut 7 bases from V and 7 bases from J, with 14 bases between. The CDR3 contains 13 residues. Germline CDR1 is MNHEY and CDR2 is SVGAGI. In DNA form, the CDR3 reads TGTGCCAGCACTTCCGGGCTACTAAATGAGCAGTTCTTC. It codes for CASTSGLLNEQFF.

This clone was seen many times. This chain uses TRBV11-1 with TRBJ1-2, with D hard to call. The CDR3 is made up of 12 amino acids. The germline gives CDR1 SGHAT, CDR2 FQDESV (reference sequence). Trimming cost V 1 base and J 6 bases, with 6 bases left between them. The CDR3 sequence: CASSLETDGYTF. CDR3 sequence (DNA): TGTGCCAGCAGCTTAGAGACGGATGGCTACACCTTC. The full variable domain, with the rest looked up from reference TRBV11-1 and TRBJ1-2, is EAEVAQSPRYKITEKSQAVAFWCDPISGHATLYWYRQILGQGPELLVQFQDESVVDDSQLPKDRFSAERLKGVDSTLKIQPAELGDSAMYLCASSLETDGYTFGSGTRLTVV.

V and J are TRBV5-1 and TRBJ2-2, with TRBD2 matching over 8 bases. The CDR3 has 16 amino acids. Germline CDR1 is SGHRS and CDR2 is YFSETQ. V shed 1 base and J 0 bases; nucleotides not matched to a gene: 2. The CDR3 loop is CASSLSLAANTGELFF. Here the CDR3 DNA reads TGCGCCAGCAGCTTGTCACTAGCGGCGAACACCGGGGAGCTGTTTTTT.

This chain links TRBV7-9 with TRBJ2-7; 11 positions agree with TRBD2. Germline CDR1 reads SEHNR; CDR2 reads FQNEAQ (reference sequence). The CDR3 covers 13 residues. V shed 11 bases and J 4 bases; nucleotides not matched to a gene: 7. CDR3 amino acids: CASALAGGYEQYF. Here the CDR3 DNA reads TGTGCCTCCGCGCTAGCGGGAGGTTACGAGCAGTACTTC.

The rearrangement joins TRBV15 to TRBJ2-3; 10 bases align to TRBD1. The germline V gene encodes CDR1 LNHNV and CDR2 YYDKDF (reference sequence). J lost 2 bases, V lost 5 bases, and 4 bases had no gene match. This CDR3 is built from 15 residues. DNA of the CDR3: TGTGCCACCAGCTCCCGACAGGGGGCCACAGATACGCAGTATTTT. Its protein product is CATSSRQGATDTQYF.

V is TRBV18 and J is TRBJ1-1, with TRBD1 identical over 7 bases. The germline gives CDR1 KGHSH, CDR2 LQKENI. V lost 2 bases and J lost 1; bases outside the gene matches: 7. CDR3 length: 16 residues. The CDR3 nucleotides are TGTGCCAGCTCACCAAGGGATCGGACAGGGAACACTGAAGCTTTCTTT. Protein product: CASSPRDRTGNTEAFF. Based on the CDR3 plus reference TRBV18 and TRBJ1-1, the full variable domain is NAGVMQNPRHLVRRRGQEARLRCSPMKGHSHVYWYRQLPEEGLKFMVYLQKENIIDESGMPKERFSAEFPKEGPSILRIQQVVRGDSAAYFCASSPRDRTGNTEAFFGQGTRLTVV.

This chain links TRBV7-3 with TRBJ2-2; no reliable D call. This CDR3 is 12 amino acids long. Trimming cost V 2 bases and J 6 bases, with 4 bases left between them. Germline CDR1 is SGHTA and CDR2 is FQGTGA. The CDR3 sequence: CASSLPPGELFF. The CDR3 DNA reads TGTGCCAGCAGCTTACCACCCGGGGAGCTGTTTTTT.

About this clone itself: One end of the junction fails to match germline, which may point to a read error. The chain is built from TRBV7-2 and TRBJ1-1, with a tentative D call TRBD1 (6 bases). Germline lookup yields CDR1 SGHTA and CDR2 FQGNSA. The CDR3 covers 14 residues. CDR3 in DNA: TGTGCCAGCAGCTTAGTACAGGGATACACTGAGGCTTTCTTT. It translates to CASSLVQGYTEAFF.

This sequence joins TRBV10-3 and TRBJ1-1; tentative D call: TRBD1 (5 bases). The CDR3 spans 16 residues. Germline CDR1 ENHRY, CDR2 SYGVKD. V was cut by 11 bases and J by 0 bases, with 22 bases left in between. CDR3 region: CAAGSRGGPMNTEAFF. In DNA form, the CDR3 reads TGTGCCGCTGGATCGAGGGGAGGGCCCATGAACACTGAAGCTTTCTTT.

This rearrangement joins TRBV20-1 to TRBJ1-1, with D possibly matching TRBD1 (5 bases). Trimming stripped 8 bases from V and 6 bases from J, with 13 bases between. Germline V gene lookup returns CDR1 DFQATT and CDR2 SNEGSKA (reference sequence). This CDR3 is built from 11 residues. CDR3 residues: CSSPPQAEAFF. CDR3 nucleotides: TGCAGTTCCCCACCACAGGCTGAAGCTTTCTTT.